This T cell receptor beta chain was observed in a study of chemoradiotherapy in HPV16-positive cancers. Sequencing used immunoSEQ multiplex PCR; TCRdb keeps in-frame clones, though not all of them. The sample includes about 570 clones, approximately 86% of them seen just once. CDR3 length: 16 amino acids. Trimming removed 0 bases from V and 7 bases from J, with 14 bases in between. Germline values: CDR1 SGHDT, CDR2 YYEEEE. Study-level findings and limits: Better recurrence-free survival went with HPV-responsive T-cell expansion in HPV16-positive patients. During treatment, candidate HPV-specific clones and E7-related motifs expanded in tumor.

Repeated repertoire sampling spanned the course of chemoradiotherapy. Comment on this clone: The antigen is unknown.

The sequences come from tumor tissue, collected from a patient who underwent chemoradiotherapy. J is TRBJ1-6 and V is TRBV5-6; D call uncertain. The sequence was collected from a human donor with HPV-associated anogenital cancer. Written as DNA, the CDR3 is TGTGCCAGCAGCTTGGCGGCAGCACGGGTAAATTCACCCCTCCACTTT. Translation: CASSLAAARVNSPLHF. Looking up the rest from reference TRBV5-6 and TRBJ1-6 gives the full variable domain: DAGVTQSPTHLIKTRGQQVTLRCSPKSGHDTVSWYQQALGQGPQFIFQYYEEEERQRGNFPDRFSGHQFPNYSSELNVNALLLGDSALYLCASSLAAARVNSPLHFGNGTRLTVT.